These 15 T cell receptor beta chains originate from one sample sequenced in a study of T cells after yellow fever vaccination. TCRdb redid the calling of the 5' RACE reads with MiXCR, one entry per CDR3 protein. In the table there are about 52,000 distinct CDR3 sequences, about 6.3% of which are singletons. The sample here was CD8+ T cells not binding an NS4B(214-222) dextramer, sorted from PBMCs, taken roughly 47 days after the first yellow fever vaccination. These receptors all stem from a man between 18 and 35 years old who received the YFV17D yellow fever vaccine.

This clonotype was detected many times. The chain combines TRBV12-3 or TRBV12-4 with TRBJ2-2; possible D gene TRBD2, 5 bases. This CDR3 spans 14 amino acids. The V end lost 4 bases, the J end lost 1 base, and 7 bases lay between the germline ends. The DNA of the CDR3 is TGTGCCAGCAGTTCTAGCCTGAACACCGGGGAGCTGTTTTTT. It is translated as CASSSSLNTGELFF.

This clonotype was observed many times. This chain uses TRBV6-2 or TRBV6-3 with TRBJ2-7; a possible D gene is TRBD1 (5 bases). V shed 6 bases and J shed 3 bases, with 12 bases lying between them. The CDR3 is 13 residues long. Germline CDR1 MNHEY, CDR2 SVGEGT. Here the CDR3 reads CASSRAYLYEQYF. CDR3 bases: TGTGCCAGCAGCAGGGCTTATCTCTACGAGCAGTACTTC.

This clonotype was counted only a few times. The chain recombines TRBV7-6 with TRBJ2-5; 8 bases are shared with TRBD1. V lost 1 base and J lost 1; bases outside the gene matches: 5. This CDR3 region has 16 residues. The germline V gene has CDR1 SGHVS and CDR2 FNYEAQ. CDR3 DNA sequence: TGTGCCAGCAGCTTAGGAATTCAGGGGGCCCAAGAGACCCAGTACTTC. It encodes CASSLGIQGAQETQYF.

This clonotype was found a few times. In DNA form, the CDR3 reads TGCAGCGTTGAACTTAGACAGGGGAGGTCCTACGAGCAGTACTTC. Encoded protein: CSVELRQGRSYEQYF. The rearrangement joins TRBV29-1 to TRBJ2-7; 8 nucleotides agree with TRBD1. In germline, CDR1 is SQVTM, CDR2 ANQGSEA. With 2 bases clipped from V and 1 base from J, the junction kept 7 bases outside the gene matches. This CDR3 region has 15 residues.

The V call is TRBV7-9, the J call TRBJ1-2; tentatively, D is TRBD1 (6 bases). This CDR3 is built from 14 residues. With 5 bases removed from V and 2 bases from J, the gap between germline ends came to 12 bases. Per germline, CDR1 SEHNR and CDR2 FQNEAQ (reference sequence). The CDR3 is CASSATTGNYGYTF. For the CDR3, the DNA is TGTGCCAGCAGCGCGACAACAGGGAACTATGGCTACACCTTC.

This clonotype was recorded many times. CDR3 sequence (DNA): TGCAGTGCTAGGTCTACCTTGCGGACAGATACGCAGTATTTT. It yields the protein CSARSTLRTDTQYF. The V and J genes are TRBV20-1 and TRBJ2-3; D gene ambiguous. V was trimmed by 3 bases and J by 3 bases, leaving 13 bases between them. The CDR3 totals 14 residues. Germline V lookup: CDR1 DFQATT, CDR2 SNEGSKA (reference sequence).

This clonotype was seen only a few times. The junction departs from germline at one end; a sequencing error may be responsible. The chain has TRBV7-7 and TRBJ2-2; D not resolved. Germline CDR1 is SSHAT and CDR2 is FNYEAQ (reference sequence). CDR3 length equals 18 residues. The CDR3 here is CASSPARFGGPNTGELFF. The CDR3 DNA is TGTGCTAGCAGCCCCGCGAGATTTGGCGGTCCGAACACCGGGGAGCTGTTTTTT.

This clonotype showed up just a few times. The rearrangement links TRBV4-3 to TRBJ1-2; no firm D call. This CDR3 is built from 14 residues. The V end was cut by 1 base, the J end by 7 bases, with 13 bases between. CDR1 is LGHNA and CDR2 is YSLEER in the germline V gene. CDR3 loop: CASSQGLAVGGYTF. The DNA for the CDR3 is TGCGCCAGCAGCCAAGGCTTGGCAGTGGGTGGCTACACCTTC.

This clonotype was detected many times. The chain employs TRBV27 and TRBJ2-7; D gene unclear. This CDR3 has 14 residues. V gave up 6 bases and J gave up 0 bases, with 12 bases separating them. The germline gives CDR1 MNHEY, CDR2 SMNVEV (reference sequence). The CDR3 sequence: CASRPDGSSYEQYF. CDR3 DNA: TGTGCCAGCAGACCGGACGGAAGCTCCTACGAGCAGTACTTC.

This clonotype was seen a handful of times. The V call is TRBV7-3, the J call TRBJ2-1; 7 positions agree with TRBD2. The junction had 8 bases not matched to a gene; V was cut back by 1 base and J by 5 bases. The CDR3 totals 16 residues. Germline CDR1 is SGHTA and CDR2 is FQGTGA. The CDR3 bases are TGTGCCAGCAGCTTAAAAGCTTCGCGGGGGAACAATGAGCAGTTCTTC. Translating gives CASSLKASRGNNEQFF.

The table lists this clonotype with a few counts. This rearrangement joins TRBV12-3 or TRBV12-4 to TRBJ2-7; the D is unclear. V was trimmed by 1 base and J by 2 bases, leaving 9 bases between them. This CDR3 has 14 amino acids. The chain's CDR3 is CASSLEWRPYEQYF. The DNA of the CDR3 is TGTGCCAGCAGTTTAGAGTGGCGCCCCTACGAGCAGTACTTC.

This clonotype was found many times. This chain links TRBV19 with TRBJ2-5; D might be TRBD1 or TRBD2, each matching 5 bases. The CDR3 contains 14 residues. CDR1 is LNHDA, CDR2 SQIVND, per germline (reference sequence). The V end lost 6 bases, the J end lost 3 bases, and 14 bases lay between the germline ends. CDR3 loop: CASSGASGKETQYF. Here the CDR3 DNA reads TGTGCCAGTAGCGGGGCGTCAGGGAAAGAGACCCAGTACTTC.

Ten or more counts support this clonotype. The chain has TRBV4-3 and TRBJ2-2; 9 nucleotides align to TRBD1. The CDR3 is 16 residues long. Germline V gene lookup returns CDR1 LGHNA and CDR2 YSLEER. J was trimmed by 4 bases and V by 4 bases; bases with no gene match: 7. In DNA, the CDR3 is TGCGCCAGCAGCCGCTCACAGGGGGCGCGCACCGGGGAGCTGTTTTTT. Translated: CASSRSQGARTGELFF.

For this clonotype: This could be a read error, since a much larger clone is one nucleotide away. V and J are TRBV7-6 and TRBJ2-1, with D possibly being TRBD1 (6 bases). The V and J ends lost 2 bases and 9 bases respectively, with 20 bases between them. Germline CDR1 SGHVS, CDR2 FNYEAQ. The CDR3 loop spans 16 amino acids. CDR3 residues: CASSLKDWGLYGEQFF. The CDR3 region has the DNA TGTGCCAGCAGCTTAAAAGACTGGGGGCTTTATGGTGAGCAGTTCTTC.

This clonotype was counted only a few times. This chain links TRBV12-3 or TRBV12-4 with TRBJ2-3; 10 nucleotides line up with TRBD2. The J segment lost 3 bases and the V segment lost 4 bases, leaving 7 bases of the junction unmatched. The CDR3 runs 16 residues. DNA for the CDR3: TGTGCCAGCAGTTCCGAGCGGGGGGGCCCGACAGATACGCAGTATTTT. Protein sequence: CASSSERGGPTDTQYF.